The present TCR beta chain was sequenced within a study of T-cell memory formation after mild COVID-19. Study as a whole: TCR clusters were largely donor specific. General observations from the study: CD4/CD8 balance characterized clones contracting day 15 to 85, and CD4+ skew characterized later expanders. Second-wave clones reaching peak frequency on day 37 lacked confirmed SARS-CoV-2 specificity. Those CD4+ clones that contracted were mainly in CM and EM (CD8+ ones in EMRA).

In TCRdb, the 5' RACE reads were re-called with MiXCR into one record per CDR3 protein. Altogether 250,000 to 300,000 distinct CDR3 sequences are present, 16% being singletons, with the ten largest covering roughly 24%. The germline V gene encodes CDR1 KGHSH and CDR2 LQKENI. The CDR3 runs 15 residues. The V end lost 3 bases, the J end lost 0 bases, and 12 bases lay between the germline ends. On this clonotype: Its antigen is not identified.

The V gene is TRBV18, the J gene TRBJ2-7; D assignment may be TRBD1 or TRBD2 (5 bases each). The sequence was obtained from a man aged 18 to 30 who had mild COVID-19 (a few samples of this study predate the infection). Cell type and time point are not known. Sequenced sample: PBMCs or a T cell subset sorted from them (not recorded which). The CDR3 sequence is CASSPSGTVSYEQYF. The CDR3 DNA reads as TGTGCCAGCTCACCCTCCGGGACGGTCTCCTACGAGCAGTACTTC.